Listed below are T cell receptor beta chains from one sample, sequenced in a study of blood T cell repertoires in COVID-19. Clones were sequenced by immunoSEQ multiplex PCR, and TCRdb holds only the in-frame ones, with some missing. Here the sample spans under 150,000 clones, roughly 72% being singletons. The sample was peripheral blood. The receptors shown here come from a human donor in a cohort sampled during active COVID-19. CDR3s include the opening cysteine and the closing phenylalanine or tryptophan. Each record gives: J gene, clone size, V gene, D gene, CDR3 protein, CDR3 DNA. D genes are given only for firm matches. Clone size, where shown, is once, few, many, or a class for clones that have expanded.

>TRBJ1-2|NA|TRBV24-1|NA
CATSDPSQGRNYGYTF
TGTGCCACCAGTGACCCCTCCCAGGGGCGTAACTATGGCTACACCTTC
>TRBJ1-4|NA|TRBV7-6|TRBD1
CASSPRTGKDNEKLFF
TGTGCCAGCAGCCCCCGGACAGGGAAAGATAATGAAAAACTGTTTTTT
>TRBJ2-7|NA|TRBV6-5|NA
CASSYTPDGARAEQYF
TGTGCCAGCAGTTATACGCCCGATGGGGCCAGGGCCGAGCAGTACTTC
>TRBJ2-5|NA|TRBV7-3|TRBD2
CASSFGGGASETQYF
TGTGCCAGCAGCTTCGGCGGGGGGGCCTCGGAGACCCAGTACTTC
>TRBJ2-7|NA|TRBV6-5|TRBD1
CASRTGQAVPYEQYF
TGTGCCAGCAGGACGGGACAGGCGGTCCCCTACGAGCAGTACTTC
>TRBJ1-2|NA|TRBV15|TRBD1
CATSRAHVGQGTSRGGYTF
TGTGCCACCAGCAGAGCCCATGTGGGACAGGGGACTTCCCGTGGCGGCTACACCTTC
>TRBJ2-4|NA|TRBV18|NA
CASSPQMGAGKNIQYF
TGTGCCAGCTCACCACAGATGGGGGCTGGCAAAAACATTCAGTACTTC
>TRBJ1-2|NA|TRBV2|NA
CASSREGGNYGYTF
TGTGCCAGCAGCCGGGAGGGGGGTAACTATGGCTACACCTTC
>TRBJ1-6|NA|TRBV28|NA
CASSLTGTLNSPLHF
TGTGCCAGCAGTTTAACAGGGACCCTCAATTCACCCCTCCACTTT
>TRBJ2-5|NA|TRBV5-4|NA
CASSSEIVETQYF
TGTGCCAGCAGCTCGGAGATTGTGGAGACCCAGTACTTC
>TRBJ2-7|NA|TRBV2|NA
CASSEAPTLPYEQYF
TGTGCCAGCAGTGAAGCCCCGACACTCCCCTACGAGCAGTACTTC
>TRBJ1-1|NA|TRBV12-3/TRBV12-4|TRBD1
CASRTTGPTEAFF
TGTGCCAGCAGGACGACAGGGCCCACTGAAGCTTTCTTT
>TRBJ1-4|NA|TRBV5-5|NA
CASSYGYDSHNEKLFF
TGTGCCAGCAGCTATGGATATGACAGTCATAATGAAAAACTGTTTTTT
>TRBJ2-7|NA|TRBV27|NA
CASSLDYGSYEQYF
TGTGCCAGCAGTTTAGATTACGGCTCCTACGAGCAGTACTTC
>TRBJ2-3|NA|TRBV9|TRBD2
CASSGLAGGPDTDTQYF
TGTGCCAGCTCAGGACTAGCGGGGGGGCCTGACACAGATACGCAGTATTTT
>TRBJ1-1|NA|TRBV19|TRBD1
CASSQGVREAFF
TGTGCCAGTAGCCAGGGGGTTCGGGAAGCTTTCTTT
>TRBJ2-1|NA|TRBV2|TRBD2
CASSQGLGGDEQFF
TGTGCCAGCAGCCAGGGACTGGGGGGGGATGAGCAGTTCTTC
>TRBJ1-5|NA|TRBV28|TRBD1
CASSPDREDNQPQHF
TGTGCCAGCAGCCCGGACAGGGAAGACAATCAGCCCCAGCATTTT
>TRBJ2-7|NA|TRBV18|TRBD1
CASSSSRDRSSYEQYF
TGTGCCAGCTCATCCTCCCGGGACAGAAGCTCCTACGAGCAGTACTTC
>TRBJ2-5|NA|TRBV6-6|NA
CASSSADQETQYF
TGTGCCAGCAGCTCCGCGGACCAAGAGACCCAGTACTTC
>TRBJ2-7|once|TRBV5-1|TRBD2
CASSLDLAGGPGEQYF
TGCGCCAGCAGCTTGGACCTAGCGGGGGGGCCGGGGGAGCAGTACTTC
>TRBJ1-4|NA|TRBV24-1|NA
CATSDPGGGEKLFF
TGTGCCACCAGTGACCCCGGGGGGGGTGAAAAACTGTTTTTT
>TRBJ1-4|NA|TRBV5-8|NA
CASSVIRRAFGQSNEKLFF
TGTGCCAGCAGCGTAATTCGAAGGGCATTCGGACAGTCGAATGAAAAACTGTTTTTT
>TRBJ2-5|NA|TRBV24-1|TRBD1
CATSDLGTGPQETQYF
TGTGCCACCAGTGATTTGGGGACAGGGCCCCAAGAGACCCAGTACTTC
>TRBJ2-1|medium-sized|TRBV4-1|TRBD2
CASSHRTSDRSEQFF
TGCGCCAGCAGCCATAGGACTAGCGATCGGAGTGAGCAGTTCTTC
>TRBJ2-7|NA|TRBV5-1|TRBD1
CASSFGTGGHEQYF
TGCGCCAGCAGCTTCGGGACAGGGGGCCACGAGCAGTACTTC
>TRBJ1-5|NA|TRBV27|NA
CASSLGGAHSNQPQHF
TGTGCCAGCAGTTTAGGGGGGGCCCATAGCAATCAGCCCCAGCATTTT
>TRBJ1-2|NA|TRBV19|TRBD1
CASSPRGTGRPLGGYTF
TGTGCCAGTAGTCCACGCGGGACAGGGCGCCCTCTGGGGGGCTACACCTTC